The present T cell receptor (beta chain) was sequenced within a study of post-analysis software for immune sequencing data. Across the study: The disease courses spanned relapsing-remitting, secondary progressive and progressive-relapsing forms of multiple sclerosis. The study, taken as a whole, reports: Patients carried 5 or 6 TRBV segments more frequently than controls did, and TRBV5-6, TRBV5-1 and TRBV20-1 were among them. Clustering by F measure revealed strong co-clustering among samples prepared together in one batch. Controls had significantly higher normalized Chao1 diversity than multiple sclerosis patients.

A word on this clonotype: Its specificity is unknown.

With V trimmed by 6 bases and J by 5 bases, 9 bases remained unmatched. This CDR3 is 14 amino acids long. Germline V gene lookup returns CDR1 MNHEY and CDR2 SMNVEV (reference sequence). Unique molecular identifiers were carried by the TCR beta cDNA libraries. Via MiXCR, TCRdb re-called the PCR reads, giving one row per CDR3 protein. The sample holds 400,000 to 500,000 distinct CDR3 sequences, over 30% seen once. The specimen was blood. The receptor was isolated from a girl aged 2-15 years with multiple sclerosis. The V and J genes are TRBV27 and TRBJ2-5, with 7 bases that match TRBD1. DNA for the CDR3: TGTGCCAGCAGGAACCCGGGACAGCGGGAGACCCAGTACTTC. Translation gives CASRNPGQRETQYF.